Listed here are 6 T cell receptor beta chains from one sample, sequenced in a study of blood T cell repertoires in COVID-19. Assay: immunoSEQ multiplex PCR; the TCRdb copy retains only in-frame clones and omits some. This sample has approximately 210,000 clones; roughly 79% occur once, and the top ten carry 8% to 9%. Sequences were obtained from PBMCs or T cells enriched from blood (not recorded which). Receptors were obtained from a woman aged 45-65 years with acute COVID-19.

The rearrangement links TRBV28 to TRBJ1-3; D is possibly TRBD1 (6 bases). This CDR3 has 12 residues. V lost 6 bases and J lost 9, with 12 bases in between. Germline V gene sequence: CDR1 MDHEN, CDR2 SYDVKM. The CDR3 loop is CASSRPGATIYF. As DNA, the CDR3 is TGTGCCAGCAGCCGCCCAGGGGCCACCATATATTTT.

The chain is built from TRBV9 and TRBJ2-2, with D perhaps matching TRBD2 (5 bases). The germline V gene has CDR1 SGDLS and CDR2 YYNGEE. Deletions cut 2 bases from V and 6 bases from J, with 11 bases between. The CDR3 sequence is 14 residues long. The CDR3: CASSVQTGSGELFF. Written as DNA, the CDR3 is TGTGCCAGCAGCGTCCAGACGGGGTCCGGGGAGCTGTTTTTT.

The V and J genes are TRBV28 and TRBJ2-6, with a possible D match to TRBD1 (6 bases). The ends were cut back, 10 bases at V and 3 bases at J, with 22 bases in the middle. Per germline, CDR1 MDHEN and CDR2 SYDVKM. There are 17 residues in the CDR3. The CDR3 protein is CATLSGAPISGANVLTF. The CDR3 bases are TGTGCCACCCTGTCAGGGGCGCCTATAAGTGGGGCCAACGTCCTGACTTTC.

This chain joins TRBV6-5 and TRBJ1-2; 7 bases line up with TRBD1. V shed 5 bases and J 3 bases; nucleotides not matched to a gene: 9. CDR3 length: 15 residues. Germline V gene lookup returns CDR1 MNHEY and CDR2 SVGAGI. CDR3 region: CASSQSIGTDYGYTF. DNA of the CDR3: TGTGCCAGCAGTCAGTCTATCGGGACAGACTATGGCTACACCTTC.

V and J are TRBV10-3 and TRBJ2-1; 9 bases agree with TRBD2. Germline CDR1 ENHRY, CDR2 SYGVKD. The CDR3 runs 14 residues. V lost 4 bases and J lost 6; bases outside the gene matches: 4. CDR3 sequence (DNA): TGTGCCATCAGTGTAGCGGGAGAGGGCAATGAGCAGTTCTTC. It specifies CAISVAGEGNEQFF.

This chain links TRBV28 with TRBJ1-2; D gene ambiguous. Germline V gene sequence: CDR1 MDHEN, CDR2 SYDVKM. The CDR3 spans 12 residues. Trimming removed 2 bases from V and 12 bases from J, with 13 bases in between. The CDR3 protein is CASSLPRGEDTF. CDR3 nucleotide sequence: TGTGCCAGCAGTTTACCCCGTGGGGAGGACACCTTC.